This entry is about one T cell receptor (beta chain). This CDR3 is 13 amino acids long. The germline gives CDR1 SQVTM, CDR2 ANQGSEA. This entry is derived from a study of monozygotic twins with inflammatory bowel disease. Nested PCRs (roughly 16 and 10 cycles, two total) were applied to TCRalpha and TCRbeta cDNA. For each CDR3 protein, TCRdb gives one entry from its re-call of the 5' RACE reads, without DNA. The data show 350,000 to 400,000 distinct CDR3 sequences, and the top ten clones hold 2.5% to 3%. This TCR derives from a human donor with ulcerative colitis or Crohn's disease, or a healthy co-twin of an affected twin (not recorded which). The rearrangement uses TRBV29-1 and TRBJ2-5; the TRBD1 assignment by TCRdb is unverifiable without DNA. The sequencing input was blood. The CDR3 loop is CSVVGGIQETQYF.